Below, 16 T cell receptor beta chains from the same sample are listed, as sequenced in a study of shared clonotypes between healthy human individuals. Positively selected for CCR7, the CD45RO-negative cells used as naive CD8 cells excluded terminally differentiated effector memory CD45RA+ cells. The assay was immunoSEQ multiplex PCR, and TCRdb's table has in-frame clones only and misses some. This table has over 2 million clones, less than 95% appearing once. Sequenced sample: naive CD8+ T cells sorted from blood. All receptors come from a man between 18 and 35 years old in good health.

This rearrangement joins TRBV28 to TRBJ2-3, with 7 bases fitting TRBD2. This CDR3 has 20 residues. CDR1 is MDHEN and CDR2 is SYDVKM in the germline V gene. V was clipped by 5 bases and J by 0 bases; unmatched bases: 20. Written as DNA, the CDR3 is TGTGCCAGCAGTCAGAACGCCGGGACTACGCCCTACTTGAGCACAGATACGCAGTATTTT. Its translation: CASSQNAGTTPYLSTDTQYF.

This chain uses TRBV4-1 with TRBJ2-1; D is ambiguous. Germline V CDR1 and CDR2: MGHRA, YSYEKL. The CDR3 extends over 15 amino acids. Trimming took off 3 bases at V and 0 bases at J, with 9 bases between the two ends. The CDR3 is CASSHISTSYNEQFF. The CDR3 coding sequence is TGCGCCAGCAGCCATATAAGTACCTCCTACAATGAGCAGTTCTTC.

The chain uses TRBV2 and TRBJ2-5; D is possibly TRBD1 (7 bases). This CDR3 contains 14 residues. Looked up from germline, CDR1 is SNHLY and CDR2 is FYNNEI. V gave up 8 bases and J gave up 2 bases, with 15 bases separating them. This chain's CDR3 is CASGPGGYQETQYF. CDR3 in DNA: TGTGCCAGCGGACCAGGGGGGTATCAAGAGACCCAGTACTTC.

The DNA for the CDR3 is TGTGCCAGCAGTGAAGTGTCCCTAGCGGTCCCTCTGTACTTC. This translates into CASSEVSLAVPLYF. V and J are TRBV6-1 and TRBJ2-4; TRBD2 aligns across 7 bases. The germline V gene encodes CDR1 MNHNS and CDR2 SASEGT. The V segment lost 1 base and the J segment 15 bases; nucleotides outside the gene matches: 12. CDR3 size: 14 residues.

This chain uses TRBV6-6 with TRBJ2-3; 11 bases agree with TRBD2. Germline trimming cut 6 bases from V and 1 base from J; bases unmatched to any gene: 6. This CDR3 comprises 16 residues. CDR1 and CDR2 (germline): MNHNY, SVGAGI (reference sequence). The CDR3 bases are TGTGCCAGCAGCTCCCAGGGACTAGCGGGCACAGATACGCAGTATTTT. It is translated as CASSSQGLAGTDTQYF.

Regarding this clone: The identical CDR3 is also encoded by other nucleotide sequences in the sample. This rearrangement joins TRBV10-1 to TRBJ2-2, with 12 bases identical to TRBD2. Per germline, CDR1 WNHNN and CDR2 SYGVQD (reference sequence). The CDR3 extends over 14 amino acids. V gave up 8 bases and J gave up 5 bases; unmatched junction bases: 3. The DNA for the CDR3 is TGCGCCAGCTCACTAGCGGGAGGAACCGGGGAGCTGTTTTTT. Protein: CASSLAGGTGELFF.

The rearrangement joins TRBV5-1 to TRBJ2-7; 8 bases fit TRBD1. J was trimmed by 3 bases and V by 5 bases; bases with no gene match: 4. The CDR3 spans 13 residues. Looked up from germline, CDR1 is SGHRS and CDR2 is YFSETQ. The DNA of the CDR3 is TGCGCCAGCAGTTATGACAGGGGCTACGAGCAGTACTTC. Protein sequence: CASSYDRGYEQYF.

The chain uses TRBV28 and TRBJ2-5; 7 bases agree with TRBD2. V dropped 5 bases and J dropped 5; count of bases not matched to a gene: 8. Germline V gene lookup returns CDR1 MDHEN and CDR2 SYDVKM. CDR3 length equals 14 residues. The CDR3 coding sequence is TGTGCCAGCAGTCGACCCCTGGGGGGGGAGACCCAGTACTTC. Translation gives CASSRPLGGETQYF.

The J gene is TRBJ2-7, the V gene TRBV4-1; D may match TRBD1 or TRBD2 (5 bases each). This CDR3 is 14 amino acids long. Germline CDR1 and CDR2: MGHRA and YSYEKL. Trimming removed 0 bases at V and 7 bases at J, with 13 bases between. The CDR3 loop is CASSQDRDDGEQYF. The DNA for the CDR3 is TGCGCCAGCAGCCAAGATAGGGACGACGGAGAGCAGTACTTC.

The J gene is TRBJ2-1, the V gene TRBV7-2; D remains unclear. V lost 1 base, J lost 9 bases, and 7 bases lay in between. The CDR3 runs 12 residues. Germline-derived CDR1 and CDR2 are SGHTA and FQGNSA. The CDR3 sequence: CASSLGWGEQFF. For the CDR3, the DNA is TGTGCCAGCAGCTTAGGATGGGGTGAGCAGTTCTTC.

The V call is TRBV7-2, the J call TRBJ2-7, with unresolved D. Trimming left V 0 bases short and J 0 bases short, with 9 bases between. This CDR3 is 15 amino acids long. Germline CDR1 reads SGHTA; CDR2 reads FQGNSA. The CDR3 bases are TGTGCCAGCAGCTTAGCGTTGGGCCTCTCCTACGAGCAGTACTTC. It yields the protein CASSLALGLSYEQYF.

The V call is TRBV6-6, the J call TRBJ2-1; 12 nucleotides align to TRBD2. CDR1 is MNHNY, CDR2 SVGAGI, per germline (reference sequence). This CDR3 is 15 amino acids long. With 6 bases clipped from V and 4 bases from J, the junction kept 4 bases outside the gene matches. CDR3 coding DNA: TGTGCCAGCAGACCTCTAGCGGGGGGGTACAATGAGCAGTTCTTC. Protein: CASRPLAGGYNEQFF.

The chain uses TRBV7-3 and TRBJ2-7; a possible D gene is TRBD1 (6 bases). V lost 2 bases and J 5 bases, leaving 22 bases between the germline ends. CDR3 length: 17 amino acids. Germline assignment: CDR1 SGHTA and CDR2 FQGTGA. This CDR3 reads CASSLDILQGPGDEQYF. DNA for the CDR3: TGTGCCAGCAGCTTAGACATTTTACAGGGCCCAGGGGACGAGCAGTACTTC. The full variable domain, rest sourced from reference TRBV7-3 and TRBJ2-7, is GAGVSQTPSNKVTEKGKYVELRCDPISGHTALYWYRQSLGQGPEFLIYFQGTGAADDSGLPNDRFFAVRPEGSVSTLKIQRTERGDSAVYLCASSLDILQGPGDEQYFGPGTRLTVT.

V usage is TRBV7-9 and J usage is TRBJ2-5; no clear D. Germline CDR1 reads SEHNR; CDR2 reads FQNEAQ (reference sequence). The V end lost 11 bases, the J end lost 4 bases, and 2 bases lay between the germline ends. CDR3 size: 8 residues. The CDR3 DNA reads TGTGCCGGAGAGACCCAGTACTTC. Translating gives CAGETQYF.

The gene calls are TRBV6-1 and TRBJ2-3; either TRBD1 or TRBD2 may supply D (5 bases each). CDR3 size: 12 residues. V was cut by 10 bases and J by 5 bases, with 13 bases left in between. Germline-derived CDR1 and CDR2 are MNHNS and SASEGT. The DNA for the CDR3 is TGTGCCACCCTATCGGGGCAAGATACGCAGTATTTT. Translation gives CATLSGQDTQYF.

For this clone: Other DNA variants within this sample encode the same CDR3. J is TRBJ2-1 and V is TRBV27; TRBD1 might be the D (5 bases). CDR3 size: 14 residues. Germline V gives CDR1 MNHEY, CDR2 SMNVEV (reference sequence). Deletions cut 2 bases from V and 7 bases from J, with 12 bases between. CDR3 sequence reads: CASSLGGQGNEQFF. The DNA for the CDR3 is TGTGCCAGCAGTTTAGGCGGCCAGGGAAATGAGCAGTTCTTC.